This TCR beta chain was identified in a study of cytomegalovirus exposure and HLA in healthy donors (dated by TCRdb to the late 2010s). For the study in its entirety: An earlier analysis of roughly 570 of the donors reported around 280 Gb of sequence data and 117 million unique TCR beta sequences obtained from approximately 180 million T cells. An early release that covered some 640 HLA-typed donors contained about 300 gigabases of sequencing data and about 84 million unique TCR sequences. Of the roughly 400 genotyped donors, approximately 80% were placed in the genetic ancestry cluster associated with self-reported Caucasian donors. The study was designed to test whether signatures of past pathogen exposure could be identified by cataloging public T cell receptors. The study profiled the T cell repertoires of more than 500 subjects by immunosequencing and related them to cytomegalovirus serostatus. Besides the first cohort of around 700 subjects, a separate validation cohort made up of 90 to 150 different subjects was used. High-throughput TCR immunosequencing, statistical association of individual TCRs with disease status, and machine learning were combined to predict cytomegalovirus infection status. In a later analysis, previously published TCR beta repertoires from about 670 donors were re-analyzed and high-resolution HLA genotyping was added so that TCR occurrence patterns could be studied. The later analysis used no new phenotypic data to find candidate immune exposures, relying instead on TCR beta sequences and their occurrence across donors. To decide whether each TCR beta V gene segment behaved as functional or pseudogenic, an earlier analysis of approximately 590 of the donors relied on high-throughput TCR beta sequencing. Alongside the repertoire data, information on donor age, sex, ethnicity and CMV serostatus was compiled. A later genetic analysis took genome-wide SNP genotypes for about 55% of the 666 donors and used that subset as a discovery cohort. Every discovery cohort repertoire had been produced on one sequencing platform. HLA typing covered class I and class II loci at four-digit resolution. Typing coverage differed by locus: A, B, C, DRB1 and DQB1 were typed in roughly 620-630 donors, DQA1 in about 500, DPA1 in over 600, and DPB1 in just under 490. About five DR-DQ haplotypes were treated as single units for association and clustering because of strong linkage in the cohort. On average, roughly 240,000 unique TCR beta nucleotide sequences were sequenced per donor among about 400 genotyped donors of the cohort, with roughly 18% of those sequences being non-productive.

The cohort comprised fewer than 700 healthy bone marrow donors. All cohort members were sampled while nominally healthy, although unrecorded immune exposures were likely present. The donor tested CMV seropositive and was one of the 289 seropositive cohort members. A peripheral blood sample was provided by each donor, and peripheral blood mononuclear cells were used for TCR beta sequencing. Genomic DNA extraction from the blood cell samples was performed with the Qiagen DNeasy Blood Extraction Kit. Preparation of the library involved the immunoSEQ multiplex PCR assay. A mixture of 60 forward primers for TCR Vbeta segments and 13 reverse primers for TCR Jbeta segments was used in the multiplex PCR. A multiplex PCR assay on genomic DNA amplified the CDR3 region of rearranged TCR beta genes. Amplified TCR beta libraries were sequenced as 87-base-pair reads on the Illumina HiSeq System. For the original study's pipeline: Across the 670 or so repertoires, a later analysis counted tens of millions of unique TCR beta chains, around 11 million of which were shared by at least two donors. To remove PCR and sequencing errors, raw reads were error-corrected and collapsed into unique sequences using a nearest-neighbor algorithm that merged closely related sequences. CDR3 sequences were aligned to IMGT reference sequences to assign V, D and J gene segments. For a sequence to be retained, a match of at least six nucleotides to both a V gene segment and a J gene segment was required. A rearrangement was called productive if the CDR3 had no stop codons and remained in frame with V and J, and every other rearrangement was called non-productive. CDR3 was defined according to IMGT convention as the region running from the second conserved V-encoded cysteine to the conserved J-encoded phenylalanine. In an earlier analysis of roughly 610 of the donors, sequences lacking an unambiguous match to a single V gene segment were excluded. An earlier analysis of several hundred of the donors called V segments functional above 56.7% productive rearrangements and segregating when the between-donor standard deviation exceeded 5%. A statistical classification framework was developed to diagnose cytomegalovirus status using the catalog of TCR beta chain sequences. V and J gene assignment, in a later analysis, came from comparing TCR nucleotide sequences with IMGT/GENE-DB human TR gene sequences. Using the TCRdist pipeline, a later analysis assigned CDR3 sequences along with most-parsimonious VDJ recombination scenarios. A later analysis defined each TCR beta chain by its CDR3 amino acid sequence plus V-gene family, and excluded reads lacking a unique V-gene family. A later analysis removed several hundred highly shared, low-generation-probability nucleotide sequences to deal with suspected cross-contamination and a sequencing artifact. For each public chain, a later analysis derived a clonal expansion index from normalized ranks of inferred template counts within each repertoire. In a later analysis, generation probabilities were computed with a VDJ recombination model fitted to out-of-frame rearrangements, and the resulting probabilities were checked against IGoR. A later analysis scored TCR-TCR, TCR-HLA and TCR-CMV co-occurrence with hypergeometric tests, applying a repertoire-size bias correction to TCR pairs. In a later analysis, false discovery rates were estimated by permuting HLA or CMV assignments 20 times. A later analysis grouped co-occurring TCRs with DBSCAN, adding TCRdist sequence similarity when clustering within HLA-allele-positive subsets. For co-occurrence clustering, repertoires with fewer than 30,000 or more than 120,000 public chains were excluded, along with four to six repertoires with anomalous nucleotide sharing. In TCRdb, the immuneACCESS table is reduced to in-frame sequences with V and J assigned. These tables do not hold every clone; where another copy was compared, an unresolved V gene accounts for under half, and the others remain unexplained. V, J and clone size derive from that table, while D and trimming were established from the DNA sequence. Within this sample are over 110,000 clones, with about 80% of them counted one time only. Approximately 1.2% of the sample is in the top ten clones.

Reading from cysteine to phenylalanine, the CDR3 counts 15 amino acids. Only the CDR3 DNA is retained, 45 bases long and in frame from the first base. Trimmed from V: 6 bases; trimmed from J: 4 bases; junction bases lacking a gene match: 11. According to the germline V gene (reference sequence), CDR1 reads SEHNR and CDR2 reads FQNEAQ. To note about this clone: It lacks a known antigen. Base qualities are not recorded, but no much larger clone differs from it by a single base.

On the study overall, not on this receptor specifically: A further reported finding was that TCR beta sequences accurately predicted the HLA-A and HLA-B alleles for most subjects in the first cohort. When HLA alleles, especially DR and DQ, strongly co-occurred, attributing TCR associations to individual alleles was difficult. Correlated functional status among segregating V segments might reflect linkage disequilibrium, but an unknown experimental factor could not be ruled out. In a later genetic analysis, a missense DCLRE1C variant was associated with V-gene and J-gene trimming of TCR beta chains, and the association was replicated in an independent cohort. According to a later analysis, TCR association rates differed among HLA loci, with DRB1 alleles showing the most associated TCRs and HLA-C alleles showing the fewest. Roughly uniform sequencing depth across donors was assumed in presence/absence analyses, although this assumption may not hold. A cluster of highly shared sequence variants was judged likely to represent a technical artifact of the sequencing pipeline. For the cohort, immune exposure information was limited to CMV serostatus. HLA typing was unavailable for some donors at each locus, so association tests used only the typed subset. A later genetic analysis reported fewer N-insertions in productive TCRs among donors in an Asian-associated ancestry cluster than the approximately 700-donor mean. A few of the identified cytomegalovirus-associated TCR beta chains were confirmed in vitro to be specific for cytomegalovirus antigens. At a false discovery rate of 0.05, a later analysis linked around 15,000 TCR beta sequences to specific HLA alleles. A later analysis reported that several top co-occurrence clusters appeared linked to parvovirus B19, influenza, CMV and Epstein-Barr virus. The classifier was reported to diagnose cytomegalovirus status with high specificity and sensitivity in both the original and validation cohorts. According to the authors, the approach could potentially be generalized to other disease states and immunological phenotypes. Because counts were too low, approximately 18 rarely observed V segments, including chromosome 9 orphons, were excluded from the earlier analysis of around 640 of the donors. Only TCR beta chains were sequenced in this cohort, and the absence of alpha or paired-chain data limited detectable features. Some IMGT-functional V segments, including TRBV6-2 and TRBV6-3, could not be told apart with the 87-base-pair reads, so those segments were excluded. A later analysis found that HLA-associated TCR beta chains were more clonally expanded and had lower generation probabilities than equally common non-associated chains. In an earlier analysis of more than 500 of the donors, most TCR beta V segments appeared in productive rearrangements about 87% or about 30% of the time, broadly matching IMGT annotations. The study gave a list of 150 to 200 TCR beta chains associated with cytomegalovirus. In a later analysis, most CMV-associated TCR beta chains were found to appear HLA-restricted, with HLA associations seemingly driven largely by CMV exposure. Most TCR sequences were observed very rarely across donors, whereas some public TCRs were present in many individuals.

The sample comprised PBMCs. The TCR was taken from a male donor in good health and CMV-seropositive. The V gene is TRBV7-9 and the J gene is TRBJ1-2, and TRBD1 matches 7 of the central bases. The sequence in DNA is TGTGCCAGCAGTACCGCCCTAGGGGGCGGCTATGGCTACACCTTC. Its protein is CASSTALGGGYGYTF.